The 32 T cell receptor beta chains below come from one sample, sequenced in a study of shared clonotypes between healthy human individuals. The assay was immunoSEQ multiplex PCR, and TCRdb's table has in-frame clones only and misses some. The data show more than 150,000 clones, roughly 93% seen once. The sequenced sample was naive CD4+ T cells sorted from blood. Documented subset: CD45RA+ positively selected. The receptors originated from a woman aged 25-40 years in good health.

The chain links TRBV19 to TRBJ1-5; the match to TRBD1 covers 8 bases. CDR1 LNHDA and CDR2 SQIVND come from the germline V gene (reference sequence). The CDR3 is made up of 15 amino acids. The V segment lost 6 bases and the J segment 1 base; nucleotides outside the gene matches: 5. The CDR3 spells CASRTGALSNQPQHF. Written as DNA, the CDR3 is TGTGCCAGTAGGACAGGGGCCTTGAGCAATCAGCCCCAGCATTTT.

This sequence joins TRBV21-1 and TRBJ2-1; the DNA was not compared with TRBD2, the D call given in the table. TRBV21-1 is listed as a pseudogene. This CDR3 region has 18 residues. The CDR3, as DNA: TGTGCCAGCACCAAATCGGGACTAACTAGCGGGGGAAGTAATGAGCAGTTCTTC. Protein product: CASTKSGLTSGGSNEQFF.

V gene TRBV9 combines with J gene TRBJ1-1; D gene uncertain. This CDR3 region has 14 residues. Per the germline V gene, CDR1 is SGDLS and CDR2 is YYNGEE. V was shortened by 2 bases and J by 4 bases, with 12 bases between the two germline ends. CDR3 amino acids: CASSVGSAPTEAFF. DNA for the CDR3: TGTGCCAGCAGCGTCGGTTCAGCCCCCACTGAAGCTTTCTTT. The variable domain in full, completed from reference TRBV9 and TRBJ1-1, reads DSGVTQTPKHLITATGQRVTLRCSPRSGDLSVYWYQQSLDQGLQFLIQYYNGEERAKGNILERFSAQQFPDLHSELNLSSLELGDSALYFCASSVGSAPTEAFFGQGTRLTVV.

The CDR3 region has the DNA TGTGCCAGCAGTTTTGACAGGGATAGCTATGGCTACACCTTC. Amino acids: CASSFDRDSYGYTF. The chain carries TRBV27 and TRBJ1-2; 7 nucleotides agree with TRBD1. The CDR3 runs to 14 residues. V lost 3 bases and J lost 4; bases outside the gene matches: 5. Germline CDR1 reads MNHEY; CDR2 reads SMNVEV (reference sequence).

The chain carries TRBV2 and TRBJ2-7, with 9 bases matching TRBD2. Germline loops: CDR1 SNHLY, CDR2 FYNNEI. The CDR3 totals 14 residues. Unmatched junction bases numbered 5, after V lost 4 bases and J lost 4 bases. The CDR3, as DNA: TGTGCCAGCAGTGCTACTAGCGGGCGGTACGAGCAGTACTTC. Translated: CASSATSGRYEQYF.

The chain uses TRBV7-9 and TRBJ1-4; 7 bases are a match to TRBD1. V trimming: 5 bases; J trimming: 7 bases; junction bases outside the gene matches: 4. Germline V CDR1 and CDR2: SEHNR, FQNEAQ (reference sequence). This CDR3 is 13 amino acids long. CDR3 protein: CASSDRQGEKLFF. The CDR3 nucleotides read TGTGCCAGCAGCGACCGACAGGGTGAAAAACTGTTTTTT.

The gene calls are TRBV10-1 and TRBJ2-7, with TRBD2 matching 8 bases. CDR1 and CDR2 (germline): WNHNN, SYGVQD (reference sequence). The J segment lost 2 bases and the V segment lost 3 bases, leaving 6 bases of the junction unmatched. This CDR3 region has 15 residues. CDR3 nucleotide sequence: TGCGCCAGCAGTGAAGGACTAGCTGAAACCTACGAGCAGTACTTC. This encodes CASSEGLAETYEQYF.

About this clone itself: Other nucleotide sequences from this sample produce the same CDR3. The V and J genes are TRBV28 and TRBJ2-7, with TRBD2 matching over 7 bases. Germline CDR1 is MDHEN and CDR2 is SYDVKM. Trimming took 6 bases from V and 2 from J; bases not matched to a gene: 4. This CDR3 has 13 amino acids. CDR3 DNA: TGTGCCAGCAGGTTAGCGGGCACCTACGAGCAGTACTTC. Translation gives CASRLAGTYEQYF. Complete variable domain (other parts from reference TRBV28 and TRBJ2-7): DVKVTQSSRYLVKRTGEKVFLECVQDMDHENMFWYRQDPGLGLRLIYFSYDVKMKEKGDIPEGYSVSREKKERFSLILESASTNQTSMYLCASRLAGTYEQYFGPGTRLTVT.

The J gene is TRBJ2-6, the V gene TRBV28; no definite D call. Between the trimmed V and J ends, which lost 6 bases and 0 bases, there was a span of 6 bases. This CDR3 is 14 amino acids long. Per germline, CDR1 MDHEN and CDR2 SYDVKM. The CDR3 sequence: CASSPNSGANVLTF. DNA of the CDR3: TGTGCCAGCAGCCCGAACTCTGGGGCCAACGTCCTGACTTTC.

The chain recombines TRBV5-4 with TRBJ2-7; tentative D call: TRBD1 (6 bases). This CDR3 spans 16 amino acids. The germline V and J ends were trimmed by 3 bases and 0 bases, with 16 bases remaining between them. Per the germline V gene, CDR1 is SGHNT and CDR2 is YYREEE (reference sequence). Here the CDR3 DNA reads TGTGCCAGCAGCTCCTCCGGGACATCGAGCTCCTACGAGCAGTACTTC. Amino acids: CASSSSGTSSSYEQYF.

This clone was observed a handful of times. This rearrangement joins TRBV10-3 to TRBJ2-2; D ambiguous. The CDR3 has 13 amino acids. V lost 2 bases, J lost 5 bases, and 6 bases lay in between. The germline V gene has CDR1 ENHRY and CDR2 SYGVKD. The CDR3 DNA reads TGTGCCATCAGTGAGCCCGATACCGGGGAGCTGTTTTTT. This sequence encodes CAISEPDTGELFF.

This clone was found a few times. The rearrangement joins TRBV6-5 to TRBJ2-7, with D possibly matching TRBD1 (6 bases). Trimming pared 0 bases from V and 2 bases from J, leaving 11 bases between. Looked up from germline, CDR1 is MNHEY and CDR2 is SVGAGI. The CDR3 covers 15 residues. CDR3 sequence: CASSYSGTLPYEQYF. In DNA form, the CDR3 reads TGTGCCAGCAGTTACTCCGGGACACTTCCCTACGAGCAGTACTTC.

The chain carries TRBV9 and TRBJ2-2; D uncertain. V was pared by 0 bases and J by 3 bases, with 9 bases between. The CDR3 is 15 residues long. Germline V gene data show CDR1 as SGDLS and CDR2 as YYNGEE. Here the CDR3 reads CASSVGALDTGELFF. The CDR3 nucleotides are TGTGCCAGCAGCGTAGGGGCGCTGGACACCGGGGAGCTGTTTTTT. Full variable domain (missing parts from reference TRBV9 and TRBJ2-2): DSGVTQTPKHLITATGQRVTLRCSPRSGDLSVYWYQQSLDQGLQFLIQYYNGEERAKGNILERFSAQQFPDLHSELNLSSLELGDSALYFCASSVGALDTGELFFGEGSRLTVL.

This chain connects TRBV2 to TRBJ1-5, with a possible D match to TRBD1 (5 bases). This CDR3 is built from 13 residues. Trimming left V 8 bases short and J 4 bases short, with 12 bases between. The germline V gene encodes CDR1 SNHLY and CDR2 FYNNEI. The CDR3 DNA sequence: TGTGCCAGCGGGGGGGAAGCAAATCAGCCCCAGCATTTT. Its protein product is CASGGEANQPQHF.

The chain uses TRBV4-1 and TRBJ1-3; no clear D gene. The germline V gene encodes CDR1 MGHRA and CDR2 YSYEKL. This CDR3 has 14 residues. V gave up 3 bases and J gave up 2 bases, with 8 bases separating them. CDR3 in DNA: TGCGCCAGCAGCCATCGGGTCGCTGGAAACACCATATATTTT. Protein sequence: CASSHRVAGNTIYF.

The chain joins TRBV18 to TRBJ1-1; D is ambiguous. Germline V gene sequence: CDR1 KGHSH, CDR2 LQKENI. Trimming removed 9 bases from V and 11 bases from J, with 13 bases in between. The CDR3 covers 10 residues. This CDR3 is CASHKVHAFF. The CDR3 bases are TGTGCCAGTCACAAAGTCCACGCTTTCTTT.

The chain couples TRBV28 to TRBJ1-2; TRBD1 matches 7 bases. The CDR3 extends over 13 amino acids. V trimming: 11 bases; J trimming: 3 bases; junction bases outside the gene matches: 9. Per germline, CDR1 MDHEN and CDR2 SYDVKM. The CDR3 protein is CAERGGGDYGYTF. The CDR3 coding sequence is TGTGCCGAGAGGGGAGGGGGCGACTATGGCTACACCTTC.

This clone was observed a single time. The V call is TRBV27, the J call TRBJ1-1; no firm D call. V was shortened by 5 bases and J by 1 base, with 11 bases between the two germline ends. The V gene's germline CDR1 is MNHEY and CDR2 SMNVEV (reference sequence). The CDR3 is 14 residues long. CDR3 sequence (DNA): TGTGCCAGCAGTCCGTGGACGGGGAACACTGAAGCTTTCTTT. Amino acid sequence: CASSPWTGNTEAFF.

The chain couples TRBV5-1 to TRBJ2-2; D call uncertain. The CDR3 totals 14 residues. Germline assignment: CDR1 SGHRS and CDR2 YFSETQ. V lost 4 bases, J lost 6 bases, and 13 bases lay in between. The CDR3 DNA sequence: TGCGCCAGCAGCCTAACTGGCGACCCCGGGGAGCTGTTTTTT. Translated: CASSLTGDPGELFF.

This chain links TRBV4-1 with TRBJ2-1; 7 bases map to TRBD1. The V and J ends lost 5 bases and 0 bases, in that order; junction bases with no gene match: 4. The CDR3 loop spans 15 amino acids. Germline V gene sequence: CDR1 MGHRA, CDR2 YSYEKL. CDR3 protein: CASSGDRVSYNEQFF. For the CDR3, the DNA is TGCGCCAGCAGCGGCGACAGGGTCTCCTACAATGAGCAGTTCTTC.

The rearrangement uses TRBV19 and TRBJ2-5; 7 bases fit TRBD2. The DNA end lines up better with TRBJ2-7; the J call may be wrong. This CDR3 is 14 amino acids long. Germline assignment: CDR1 LNHDA and CDR2 SQIVND (reference sequence). CDR3 loop: CASSNQRDSREQYF. The CDR3 DNA reads TGTGCCAGTAGTAACCAGCGGGATTCTCGCGAGCAGTACTTC.

The V gene is TRBV30, the J gene TRBJ2-7, with TRBD1 matching over 8 bases. Trimming took 5 bases from V and 3 from J; bases not matched to a gene: 3. The CDR3 contains 12 residues. Germline-derived CDR1 and CDR2 are GTSNPN and SVGIG (reference sequence). CDR3 in amino acids: CAWGTGGYEQYF. For the CDR3, the DNA is TGTGCCTGGGGGACAGGAGGCTACGAGCAGTACTTC.

This sequence joins TRBV6-5 and TRBJ2-7; 10 nucleotides agree with TRBD1. V shed 6 bases and J 6 bases; nucleotides not matched to a gene: 5. Germline-derived CDR1 and CDR2 are MNHEY and SVGAGI. This CDR3 spans 13 amino acids. The chain's CDR3 is CASRGTGVSEQYF. As DNA, the CDR3 is TGTGCCAGCAGAGGGACAGGGGTGAGCGAGCAGTACTTC.

The rearrangement uses TRBV7-9 and TRBJ2-3; the match to TRBD2 covers 8 bases. The CDR3 consists of 17 residues. The junction had 9 bases not matched to a gene; V was cut back by 3 bases and J by 1 base. Germline CDR1 and CDR2: SEHNR and FQNEAQ (reference sequence). The CDR3 spells CASSLGVSGSGTDTQYF. CDR3 nucleotide sequence: TGTGCCAGCAGCTTGGGTGTAAGCGGGAGTGGCACAGATACGCAGTATTTT.

This clone was counted once. The rearrangement joins TRBV6-5 to TRBJ1-2, with 7 bases lining up with TRBD1. Germline V lookup: CDR1 MNHEY, CDR2 SVGAGI. V lost 0 bases and J lost 4; bases outside the gene matches: 8. The CDR3 spans 16 residues. The CDR3 DNA sequence: TGTGCCAGCAGTTACTCGGGACAGCCCTTCACCTATGGCTACACCTTC. It yields the protein CASSYSGQPFTYGYTF.

The chain couples TRBV28 to TRBJ1-4, with D possibly being TRBD1 (5 bases). V lost 4 bases and J lost 7, with 10 bases in between. This CDR3 has 13 residues. CDR1 is MDHEN, CDR2 SYDVKM, per germline. DNA for the CDR3: TGTGCCAGCAGTTCAGGGAGTGGTGAAAAACTGTTTTTT. Amino acids: CASSSGSGEKLFF.

The V gene is TRBV5-5, the J gene TRBJ2-7; D is unresolved. CDR3 size: 14 residues. The germline V gene has CDR1 SGHKS and CDR2 YYEKEE (reference sequence). Trimming left V 1 base short and J 7 bases short, with 15 bases between. The CDR3 bases are TGTGCCAGCAGCTTGCCCCGATTGGCGCGGGAGCAGTACTTC. Amino acid sequence: CASSLPRLAREQYF.

This rearrangement joins TRBV18 to TRBJ2-1, with a tentative D call TRBD2 (6 bases). V dropped 1 base and J dropped 9 bases, with 13 bases sitting between them. Germline loops: CDR1 KGHSH, CDR2 LQKENI. The CDR3 spans 14 residues. The CDR3 protein is CASSPRSGVGEQFF. In nucleotides, the CDR3 is TGTGCCAGCTCACCACGGTCGGGAGTCGGTGAGCAGTTCTTC. Full variable domain (missing parts from reference TRBV18 and TRBJ2-1): NAGVMQNPRHLVRRRGQEARLRCSPMKGHSHVYWYRQLPEEGLKFMVYLQKENIIDESGMPKERFSAEFPKEGPSILRIQQVVRGDSAAYFCASSPRSGVGEQFFGPGTRLTVL.

The rearrangement links TRBV7-3 to TRBJ2-7; 7 bases fit TRBD1. The CDR3 totals 14 residues. V shed 5 bases, J shed 1 base, and the junction held 5 bases outside the gene matches. Germline values: CDR1 SGHTA, CDR2 FQGTGA. Written as DNA, the CDR3 is TGTGCCAGCAGCCCCAGACAGGGATCCTACGAGCAGTACTTC. The encoded protein is CASSPRQGSYEQYF.

The chain is built from TRBV28 and TRBJ2-7, with 7 bases aligning to TRBD1. The CDR3 spans 11 residues. Trimming at V came to 8 bases and at J to 2 bases, leaving 0 bases not matched to a gene. Germline V gene data show CDR1 as MDHEN and CDR2 as SYDVKM. CDR3 protein: CASGQAYEQYF. DNA of the CDR3: TGTGCCAGCGGACAGGCCTACGAGCAGTACTTC. The variable domain in full, completed from reference TRBV28 and TRBJ2-7, reads DVKVTQSSRYLVKRTGEKVFLECVQDMDHENMFWYRQDPGLGLRLIYFSYDVKMKEKGDIPEGYSVSREKKERFSLILESASTNQTSMYLCASGQAYEQYFGPGTRLTVT.

This clone was picked up a small number of times. The gene calls are TRBV10-3 and TRBJ2-7; possible D gene TRBD1, 6 bases. Trimming took 6 bases from V and 0 from J, leaving 12 bases between them. The CDR3 covers 14 residues. CDR1 is ENHRY and CDR2 is SYGVKD in the germline V gene. The CDR3 region has the DNA TGTGCCATCAGCTGGGGACATTACTCCTACGAGCAGTACTTC. Amino acids: CAISWGHYSYEQYF.

The chain links TRBV4-1 to TRBJ1-1; a possible D gene is TRBD1 (6 bases). The CDR3 covers 15 residues. V was shortened by 4 bases and J by 0 bases, with 12 bases between the two germline ends. Per germline, CDR1 MGHRA and CDR2 YSYEKL. CDR3 DNA: TGCGCCAGCAGCCCACCGGGACACATGAACACTGAAGCTTTCTTT. Protein product: CASSPPGHMNTEAFF.